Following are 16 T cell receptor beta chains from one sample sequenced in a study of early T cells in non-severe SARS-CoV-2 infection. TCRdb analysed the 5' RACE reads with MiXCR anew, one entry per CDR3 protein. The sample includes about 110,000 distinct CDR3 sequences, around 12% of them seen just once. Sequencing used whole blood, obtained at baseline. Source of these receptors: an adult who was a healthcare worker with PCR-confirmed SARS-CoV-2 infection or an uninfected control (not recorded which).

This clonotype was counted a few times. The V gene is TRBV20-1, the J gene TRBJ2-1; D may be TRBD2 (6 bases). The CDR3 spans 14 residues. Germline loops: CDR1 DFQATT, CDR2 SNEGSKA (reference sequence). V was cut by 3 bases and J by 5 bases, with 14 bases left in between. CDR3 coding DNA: TGCAGTGCTAGGCGGCGGAGGGGACACAATGAGCAGTTCTTC. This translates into CSARRRRGHNEQFF.

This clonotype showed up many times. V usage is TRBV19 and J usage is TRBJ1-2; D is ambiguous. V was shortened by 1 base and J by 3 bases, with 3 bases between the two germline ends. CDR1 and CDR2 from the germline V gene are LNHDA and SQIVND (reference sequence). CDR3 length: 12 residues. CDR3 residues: CASSIGDYGYTF. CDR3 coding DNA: TGTGCCAGTAGTATAGGGGACTATGGCTACACCTTC.

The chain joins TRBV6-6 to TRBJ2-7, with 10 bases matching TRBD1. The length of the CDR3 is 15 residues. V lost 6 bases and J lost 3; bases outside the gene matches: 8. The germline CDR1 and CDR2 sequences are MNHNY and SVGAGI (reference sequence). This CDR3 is CASRPTDRGYYEQYF. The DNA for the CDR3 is TGTGCCAGCAGACCAACGGACAGGGGGTACTACGAGCAGTACTTC.

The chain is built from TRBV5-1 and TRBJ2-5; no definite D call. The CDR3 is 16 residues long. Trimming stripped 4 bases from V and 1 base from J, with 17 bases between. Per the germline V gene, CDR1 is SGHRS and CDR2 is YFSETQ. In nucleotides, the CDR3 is TGCGCCAGCAGCATAATATCGCGGAACTCCCAAGAGACCCAGTACTTC. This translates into CASSIISRNSQETQYF. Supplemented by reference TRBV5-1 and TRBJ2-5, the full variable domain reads KAGVTQTPRYLIKTRGQQVTLSCSPISGHRSVSWYQQTPGQGLQFLFEYFSETQRNKGNFPGRFSGRQFSNSRSEMNVSTLELGDSALYLCASSIISRNSQETQYFGPGTRLLVL.

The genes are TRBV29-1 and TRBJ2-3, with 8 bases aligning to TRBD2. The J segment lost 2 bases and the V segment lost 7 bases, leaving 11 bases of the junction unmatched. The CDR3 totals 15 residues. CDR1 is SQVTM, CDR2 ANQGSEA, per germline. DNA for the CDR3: TGCAGCGCCGAGGGCGGGGGGTTATCCACAGATACGCAGTATTTT. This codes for CSAEGGGLSTDTQYF.

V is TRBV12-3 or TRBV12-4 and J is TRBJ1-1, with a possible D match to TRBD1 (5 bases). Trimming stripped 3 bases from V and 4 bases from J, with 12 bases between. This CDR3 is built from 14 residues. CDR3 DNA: TGTGCCAGCAGTTTTTTGGGGGGGAGCACTGAAGCTTTCTTT. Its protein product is CASSFLGGSTEAFF.

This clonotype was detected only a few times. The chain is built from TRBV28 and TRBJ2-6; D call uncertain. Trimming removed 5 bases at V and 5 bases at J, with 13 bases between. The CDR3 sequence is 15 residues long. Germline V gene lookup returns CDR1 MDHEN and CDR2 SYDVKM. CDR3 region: CASSEHSIWANVLTF. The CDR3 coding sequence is TGTGCCAGCAGTGAGCACTCGATCTGGGCCAACGTCCTGACTTTC.

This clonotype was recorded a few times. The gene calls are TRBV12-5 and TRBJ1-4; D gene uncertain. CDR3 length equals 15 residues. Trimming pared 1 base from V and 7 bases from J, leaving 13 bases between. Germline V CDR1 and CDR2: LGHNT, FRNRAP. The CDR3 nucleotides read TGTGCTAGTGGTTTGGCGACCGTGACGGGTGAAAAACTGTTTTTT. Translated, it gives CASGLATVTGEKLFF.

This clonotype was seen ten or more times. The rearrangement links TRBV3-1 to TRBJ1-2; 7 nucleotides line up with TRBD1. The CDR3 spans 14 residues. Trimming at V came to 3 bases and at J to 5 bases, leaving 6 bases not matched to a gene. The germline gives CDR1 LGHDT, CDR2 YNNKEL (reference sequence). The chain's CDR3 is CASSHGTAGYGYTF. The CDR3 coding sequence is TGTGCCAGCAGCCACGGGACAGCGGGTTATGGCTACACCTTC.

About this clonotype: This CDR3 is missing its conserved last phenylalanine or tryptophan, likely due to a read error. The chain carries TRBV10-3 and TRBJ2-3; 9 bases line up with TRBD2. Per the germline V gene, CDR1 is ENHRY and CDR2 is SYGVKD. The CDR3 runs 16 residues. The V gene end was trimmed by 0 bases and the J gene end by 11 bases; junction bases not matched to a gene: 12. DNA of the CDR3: TGTGCCATCAGTGAGTCGGGCGGGCTAGCGGGACCACAGCAGTATCTT. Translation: CAISESGGLAGPQQYL.

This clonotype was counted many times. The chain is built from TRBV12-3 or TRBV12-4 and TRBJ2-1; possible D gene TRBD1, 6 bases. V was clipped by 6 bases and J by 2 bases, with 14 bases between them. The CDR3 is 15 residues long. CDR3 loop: CASRGHGSTYNEQFF. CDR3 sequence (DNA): TGTGCCAGCAGGGGACACGGTTCCACCTACAATGAGCAGTTCTTC.

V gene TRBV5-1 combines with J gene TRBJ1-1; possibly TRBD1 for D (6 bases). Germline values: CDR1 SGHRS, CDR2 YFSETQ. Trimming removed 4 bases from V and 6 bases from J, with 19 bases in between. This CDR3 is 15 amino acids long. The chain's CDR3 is CASSLQGGTSAEAFF. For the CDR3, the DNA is TGCGCCAGCAGCCTACAAGGGGGGACTAGTGCTGAAGCTTTCTTT.

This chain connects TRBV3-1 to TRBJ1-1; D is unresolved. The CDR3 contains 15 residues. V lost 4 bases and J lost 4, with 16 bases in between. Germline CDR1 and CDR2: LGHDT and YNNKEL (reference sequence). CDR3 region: CASSPRPRLGTEAFF. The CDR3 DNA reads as TGTGCCAGCAGCCCGCGACCTCGTTTGGGCACTGAAGCTTTCTTT.

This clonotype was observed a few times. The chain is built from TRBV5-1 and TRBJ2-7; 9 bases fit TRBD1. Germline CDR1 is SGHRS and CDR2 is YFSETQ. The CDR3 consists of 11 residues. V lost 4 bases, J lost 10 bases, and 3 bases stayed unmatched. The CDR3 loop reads CASSGTGSQYF. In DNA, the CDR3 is TGCGCCAGCAGCGGGACAGGGTCTCAGTACTTC.

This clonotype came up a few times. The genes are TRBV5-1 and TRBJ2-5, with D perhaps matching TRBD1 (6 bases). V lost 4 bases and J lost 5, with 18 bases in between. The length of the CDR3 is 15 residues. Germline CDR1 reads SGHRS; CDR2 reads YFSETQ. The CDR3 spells CASSQTPTGSETQYF. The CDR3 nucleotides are TGCGCCAGCAGCCAAACACCGACAGGATCCGAGACCCAGTACTTC.

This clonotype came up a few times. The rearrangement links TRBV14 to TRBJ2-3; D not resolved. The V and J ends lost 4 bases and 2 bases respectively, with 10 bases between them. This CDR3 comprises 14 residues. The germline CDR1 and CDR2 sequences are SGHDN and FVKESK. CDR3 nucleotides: TGTGCCAGCAGCCCTCACCTCTACACAGATACGCAGTATTTT. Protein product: CASSPHLYTDTQYF.